The source of this T cell receptor beta chain is a study of blood T cell repertoires in COVID-19. Study background: PBMCs, B-cell-depleted T cells, or T cells were the source of the cDNA or gDNA that made up the material.

Trimming pared 3 bases from V and 5 bases from J, leaving 5 bases between. This CDR3 spans 12 amino acids. Germline CDR1 LNHDA, CDR2 SQIVND (reference sequence). This clone was seen a single time. Assay used: immunoSEQ multiplex PCR; TCRdb lists only in-frame clones, some missing. The sample shows over 150,000 clones, approximately 87% of them seen only once. The chain carries TRBV19 and TRBJ2-1, with unresolved D. The receptor was derived from a woman between 18 and 29 years old who had recovered from COVID-19. Source material: peripheral blood. The CDR3 sequence is CASSIFNNEQFF. The CDR3 DNA reads as TGTGCCAGTAGTATTTTTAACAATGAGCAGTTCTTC.